This TCR beta chain was obtained from a study of blood T cells in healthy people across ages. Whole-study context: About one barcoded TCR beta cDNA was captured per two T cells.

V dropped 1 base and J dropped 2; count of bases not matched to a gene: 5. CDR3 length: 15 amino acids. The germline gives CDR1 SEHNR, CDR2 FQNEAQ (reference sequence). Regarding the study as a whole: Investigators treated diversity estimates from one million T cells as underestimates. It was not possible, with unsorted PBMCs, to conclusively compare naive and antigen-experienced cells.

A second roughly 6 to 11 cycle PCR used barcoded and J-beta primers. TCRdb processed the 5' RACE reads anew with MiXCR; each CDR3 protein has one entry. The table records roughly 720,000 distinct CDR3 sequences, about 48% of them present only once. For this clonotype: Its antigen remains unidentified.

The draw of peripheral blood yielded roughly 9.4 milliliters from each donor. V and J are TRBV7-9 and TRBJ2-7, with 7 bases matching TRBD1. Material: blood. This clonotype was obtained from a man older than 75 in good health. The CDR3, as DNA: TGTGCCAGCAGCTTAGTAGGGGGACAGACCTACGAGCAGTACTTC. Translating gives CASSLVGGQTYEQYF.